This TCR beta chain was sequenced for a study of cytomegalovirus exposure and HLA in healthy donors. Findings and limits, study-wide: Per a prior analysis, the majority of TCR beta V segments were productive roughly 87% or roughly 30% of the time.

Primers for the PCR totalled 60 Vbeta and 13 Jbeta. Profiling relied on immunoSEQ multiplex PCR, and the TCRdb table lists in-frame clones only, not all of them. The data show under 85,000 clones, around 79% seen once. About this clone itself: Its antigen is undetermined.

Each donor's status was that of a healthy bone marrow donor. Germline V gene sequence: CDR1 SGHRS, CDR2 YFSETQ. This CDR3 is 15 amino acids long. Unmatched junction bases numbered 3, after V lost 2 bases and J lost 1 base. The TCR was taken from a middle-aged man in good health and CMV-seronegative. Source material: PBMCs. The genes are TRBV5-1 and TRBJ2-3, with TRBD1 matching over 8 bases. The CDR3 coding sequence is TGCGCCAGCAGCTTAAGGGGACAGGGCACAGATACGCAGTATTTT. Amino acids: CASSLRGQGTDTQYF.